Reported below is one T cell receptor (beta chain). Which antigen it targets is not known. The germline gene is not matched at one end of the junction; a read error may be the cause. The label giving this sample's treatment or condition can be read as: live attenuated yellow fever vaccine strain. At every blood-draw timepoint, two biological replicates of bulk PBMCs were collected. A standard Ficoll-Paque protocol was used to isolate PBMCs from peripheral blood. RNA was extracted with TriZol from bulk PBMCs, CD4 and CD8 fractions, and dextramer-positive and dextramer-negative fractions. These data come from a study of T cells after yellow fever vaccination (dated by TCRdb to about 2019). Turning to the overall study: The SMART-Seq v4 Ultra Low Input RNA kit was used to prepare libraries from fractions with low cell numbers. To follow T-cell clones before and after both primary and booster YFV17D yellow fever vaccination, bulk TCR alpha and beta repertoires underwent longitudinal sequencing. Two healthy male donors made up the cohort, one aged 18 to 29 years and the other aged 30 to 39 years. Bulk PBMC replicates and cell subsets were isolated from blood drawn at multiple timepoints before and after both primary and secondary immunization.

TCR cDNA was made using 5'RACE template switching, a step that added a universal primer site and unique molecular identifiers. Priming for cDNA synthesis came from both the TCR alpha and TCR beta constant segments. Libraries were amplified in two PCR steps, with sample barcodes and sequencing adapters added in the second step. Libraries were sequenced on Illumina HiSeq 2500 (2x100 bp) or NovaSeq (2x150 bp). The paper's processing steps were these. MIGEC handled demultiplexing of reads and collapsing into UMI consensus sequences, while MiXCR performed V(D)J alignment. Using edgeR on replicate PBMC samples, clonotypes were called vaccine-responding if FDR was below 0.01 and the log2 fold change was above 5 up to day 15. Bulk clonotypes were assigned CD4 or CD8 identity according to which sequenced CD4 or CD8 repertoire held them at higher abundance. The raw public reads went through TCRdb reprocessing: fastp at Q25, MiXCR clone calling, in-frame beta chains kept. Rows with a matching CDR3 protein are joined into one entry that keeps the most common DNA and genes. The V and J calls and clone size come from TCRdb's table, not from the authors' own analysis. The sample records just under 600,000 distinct CDR3 sequences, roughly 14% of which are singletons. The top ten clones comprise 11% to 15% of the sample.

On the study overall, not on this receptor specifically: After the booster, most clones that had expanded after primary vaccination were detected again (around 97% of CD4 and 88% of CD8), suggesting broad maintenance of memory. Compared with the primary T-cell response, the secondary T-cell response was weaker but faster, peaking on day 5 rather than day 15. FACS-sorted repertoires could contain abundant contaminating clonotypes from the bulk population, so computational filtering was required. A small share of clonotypes was detected in both CD4 and CD8 compartments, with the overlap likely arising from convergent recombination. Because the study included only a couple of donors, the extent to which the findings can be generalized is limited.

Reading from cysteine to phenylalanine, the CDR3 counts 14 amino acids. Of the read, only the CDR3 DNA is kept; its 42 bases are in frame from base 1. CDR1 and CDR2 are read off the germline V gene (reference sequence) as SEHNR and FQNEAQ. The source was PBMCs, collected on the day of the yellow fever booster vaccination. This receptor was identified in a man aged 25 to 40 who received the YFV17D yellow fever vaccine. The chain links TRBV7-9 with TRBJ2-1; matching of 5 bases hints at TRBD2 as the D gene. The DNA reads as follows: TGTGGCAGCAGCTTAGTAAGCGGAGTCAATGAGCAGTTCTTC. This encodes CGSSLVSGVNEQFF.